Listed below are T cell receptor beta chains from one sample, sequenced in a study of T-cell reconstitution after alpha-beta-depleted transplantation in children. TCRdb passed the PCR reads through MiXCR, listing each CDR3 protein once. Here the sample spans around 200,000 distinct CDR3 sequences, over 5.5% being singletons. The sequencing used PBMCs from the stem cell graft donor, collected from the stem cell graft. The receptors were sampled from a human donor who donated a stem cell graft to a child with Wiskott-Aldrich syndrome. Both conserved end residues are part of each CDR3. The D gene is left open where the match is weak.

v_gene: TRBV5-5
d_gene: TRBD2
CDR3aa: CASSLVGGGAINEQFF

v_gene: TRBV24-1
d_gene: TRBD1
CDR3aa: CATSDRDRGLNNEQFF

v_gene: TRBV12-3/TRBV12-4
d_gene: -
CDR3aa: CASRSTDPGELFF

v_gene: TRBV19
d_gene: -
CDR3aa: CASSSAPGRQLSYEQYF

v_gene: TRBV7-2
d_gene: -
CDR3aa: CASSLVVYEQYF

v_gene: TRBV24-1
d_gene: TRBD1
CDR3aa: CATSATGVYGYTF

v_gene: TRBV20-1
d_gene: TRBD1
CDR3aa: CSAEGQGRDYGYTF

v_gene: TRBV11-2
d_gene: TRBD1
CDR3aa: CASSSGTVEQYF

v_gene: TRBV30
d_gene: TRBD1
CDR3aa: CAWRQGTEAFF

v_gene: TRBV4-3
d_gene: -
CDR3aa: CASSRDGGRSYNEQFF

v_gene: TRBV5-1
d_gene: -
CDR3aa: CASSLVRYPYGYTF

v_gene: TRBV6-5
d_gene: -
CDR3aa: CASSSTMANEKLFF

v_gene: TRBV12-3/TRBV12-4
d_gene: -
CDR3aa: CASTIRHGGFDTIYF

v_gene: TRBV29-1
d_gene: TRBD1
CDR3aa: CSVDDRGRNEQYF